The source of this T cell receptor (beta chain) is a study of monozygotic twins with inflammatory bowel disease. Study-level results: Healthy twins showed more clonotype sharing with others than IBD patients, especially patients with disease activity. Researchers were unable to tell different T cell subtypes apart.

Looked up from germline, CDR1 is MGHDK and CDR2 is SYGVNS. The CDR3 totals 14 residues. Of note for this clonotype: Its antigen is still unknown.

Each CDR3 protein gets one entry in TCRdb, which reprocessed the 5' RACE reads and gives no DNA. Its table records some 190,000 distinct CDR3 sequences. Source material: blood. The chain joins TRBV25-1 to TRBJ1-4; there is no DNA to check the TCRdb D call of TRBD1. The origin of this receptor is a human donor with ulcerative colitis or Crohn's disease, or a healthy co-twin of an affected twin (not recorded which). CDR3 sequence reads: CASSARGQNEKLFF.